One TCR beta chain is described in this entry. What it binds is not known. CDR3 size: 14 residues. Looked up from germline, CDR1 is SNHLY and CDR2 is FYNNEI. V was clipped by 2 bases and J by 1 base, with 8 bases between them. The sample comes from a study of TIL therapy for anti-PD-1-resistant metastatic lung cancer. Whole-study context: Patients then received nivolumab; progressors got lymphodepletion, TIL and IL-2. Tumors carried a median roughly 1.5 non-synonymous mutations per megabase. Findings and limits, study-wide: The baseline peripheral repertoire was partially replaced by infused TIL clonotypes that later decayed. This highly selected cohort may not generalize to typical lung cancer patients.

Sequencing used immunoSEQ v3. Profiled with immunoSEQ multiplex PCR; TCRdb holds only in-frame clones, not every one. The sample holds tens of thousands of clones; 74% are singletons and the top ten take about 3%. Time point defined: pre-treatment sample, taken before nivolumab and TIL therapy. This sequence originates from a woman aged 30 to 85 with non-small cell lung cancer. The V and J genes are TRBV2 and TRBJ1-1, with no clear D. This specimen was blood, taken at baseline. CDR3 nucleotide sequence: TGTGCCAGCAGTGAATTCGAAGAGAACACTGAAGCTTTCTTT. Its translation is CASSEFEENTEAFF.